These T cell receptor beta chains were read from a single sample in a study of blood T cell repertoires in COVID-19. Generated by immunoSEQ multiplex PCR, the TCRdb table keeps only in-frame clones and is missing some. The sample includes hundreds of thousands of clones, about nine tenths seen only once; the top ten take about 4%. Material: PBMCs or T cells enriched from blood (not recorded which). The receptor set was obtained from a man aged 25 to 40 who had recovered from COVID-19. Each CDR3 is given without its conserved first and last residue. The order of the fields is D gene, V gene, CDR3 protein. A D gene is named only where the DNA matches it firmly.

>-|TRBV5-8
ASSPRGRGEKLF
>TRBD2|TRBV7-6
ASSKREGRQETQY
>-|TRBV15
ATSRPGTPEAF
>-|TRBV4-1
ASSQERGDQPQH
>TRBD2|TRBV20-1
SASSGLAAYNEQF
>-|TRBV10-2
ASRLYREDTEAF
>-|TRBV28
ASTLVPGAGNYGYT
>TRBD1|TRBV30
ALGQGNYGYT
>-|TRBV15
ATSKLQGFGAF
>-|TRBV5-1
ASSLYSLGARETQY
>TRBD1|TRBV9
ASSVGTGSDTYEQY
>TRBD1|TRBV7-9
ASSLGDRTYEQY
>TRBD2|TRBV4-1
ASSRDSSGSYNEQF
>-|TRBV7-9
ASSGTLGELF
>-|TRBV7-9
ASSSDLGRGHTGELF
>-|TRBV14
ASSQQGLETQY
>-|TRBV5-1
ASSLAGANQPQH
>TRBD1|TRBV6-1
ASSEVVRGLLNEQF
>-|TRBV2
AVRPAAGSQDTQY
>TRBD1|TRBV27
ASSLHGRGYNSPLH
>-|TRBV4-2
ASSQGFGNLPY
>TRBD1|TRBV2
ASITGEYEQY
>-|TRBV28
ASSLGGALNYGYT
>TRBD2|TRBV5-1
ASSLGWTSGGGEQF
>-|TRBV24-1
ATSDYSGYT
>-|TRBV18
ASSPVAKRTEAF
>-|TRBV19
ASLPGHYKYNSPLH
>-|TRBV6-5
AILPVQGKETQY
>TRBD1|TRBV5-1
ASSFGQGVSYEQY
>TRBD1|TRBV5-8
ASSSTGTGLPLGNEQF
>-|TRBV5-1
ASSSLGGNTEAF
>-|TRBV11-3
ASSSLDSSEETQY
>-|TRBV3-1/TRBV3-2
ASSQLAGAGGYEQY
>-|TRBV5-1
ASSPTGGFTYEQY
>TRBD2|TRBV18
ASSPPRTSDYNEQF
>TRBD1|TRBV24-1
ATSDRDSLSGANVLT
>-|TRBV6-5
ASSYSRWGDTEAF
>-|TRBV5-1
ASSLEGVTEKLF
>-|TRBV28
ASKRSTDTQY
>-|TRBV7-9
ASSNPGVNEKLF
>-|TRBV4-1
ASSLFGGNTEAF
>TRBD1|TRBV19
ASKAGGTGNTIY
>TRBD1|TRBV11-3
ASSSGQGVRQF
>TRBD2|TRBV11-3
ASSPRLAGHEQY
>-|TRBV19
ASSMSGTIEAF
>TRBD2|TRBV5-1
ASSPGTSGPTDTQY
>-|TRBV25-1
ASSVFLGRGYT
>-|TRBV10-2
ASSTGLGGSYEQY
>-|TRBV4-2
ASSQDRSASYEQY
>TRBD2|TRBV5-1
ASSLGLAGGMSETQY
>TRBD2|TRBV9
ASSSRTSGRGTDTQY
>TRBD2|TRBV29-1
SAGTSGRRYEQY
>-|TRBV27
ASSLTRVADTQY
>TRBD1|TRBV5-4
ASSSGQGAGYGYT
>-|TRBV9
ASSALQGTLF